This paragraph reports one T cell receptor beta chain. No antigen is known for it. Base quality data are lacking; no much larger clone is found one base away. In the paper's terms, the time point label means: cells obtained before transplantation from donor or recipient. CD3+CD4+ and CD3+CD8+ populations were FACS-sorted from unstimulated pre-transplant donor and recipient cells taken from spleen or lymph nodes. The CDR3, from cysteine to phenylalanine, totals 14 residues. Left in the record is the CDR3 DNA by itself, 42 bases read in frame from the first base. The CDR1 and CDR2 encoded by the germline V gene are SGHRS and YFSETQ. Deletion took 2 bases off V and 2 bases off J, with a span of 11 bases between the germline ends. The data are from a study of graft-versus-host responses after intestinal transplantation (dated by TCRdb to the early 2020s). At the level of the whole study: Recipients received multivisceral, liver-intestinal, or isolated intestinal transplants. A peak of at least 4% donor T cells among recipient peripheral blood mononuclear cells was the definition used for donor T cell macrochimerism. To identify alloreactive clones, pre-transplant mixed lymphocyte reaction products were sequenced and compared with unstimulated pre-transplant donor and recipient T cells. After intestinal transplantation, graft-versus-host and host-versus-graft alloreactive T cell clones were followed in the graft, circulation and bone marrow using bulk TCR-beta CDR3 sequencing. Rather than going through the commercial service, samples from a few later patients were sequenced in-house on an Illumina MiSeq and processed with MiXCR. The cohort enrolled about two dozen intestinal transplant recipients, one of whom was a retransplant, and a few patients without pretransplant specimens were excluded. Anti-thymocyte globulin induction was given to all recipients, followed by maintenance tacrolimus and steroids for two to four years.

The study at large found these results: Early after transplant, declines in HvG clones were associated with peak levels of circulating GvH clones. The relatively low number and heterogeneity of intestinal transplant patients limited the conclusions. In patients with donor T cell macrochimerism, the allografts had high GvH to HvG T cell clonal ratios. GvH clones were detected in recipient bone marrow, and some appeared earlier in ileal mucosa or blood, consistent with an intestinal mucosal origin.

Libraries were prepared through the immunoSEQ multiplex PCR assay. For most patients, genomic DNA was isolated with the Qiagen DNeasy Blood and Tissue Kit and sent frozen to Adaptive Biotechnologies for TCR sequencing. For most patients, high-throughput TCR-beta CDR3 sequencing of genomic DNA was performed by Adaptive Biotechnologies. The authors' analysis ran thus. Adaptive's ImmunoSEQ software supplied the TCR sequencing data for under 20 patients, while MiXCR and VDJtools were used to process a few other patients. To correct CD4 versus CD8 sorting errors, any sequence found in both subsets at a frequency ratio below 5:1 was removed. CDR3 nucleotide sequences shared by donor and recipient were removed because the origin of these sequences could not be assigned. Alloreactive clones required at least 2-fold expansion over unstimulated cells and minimum CFSE-low frequency of 0.002% (template counts) or 0.001% (read counts). Clones detected in sequenced pre-transplant spleen, lymph node, or MLR CFSE-low populations of the donor or recipient were defined as mappable. The cumulative frequency of alloreactive clones was calculated as a percentage of all sequences, weighted by copy number. TCRdb provides this immuneACCESS table in a form limited to in-frame rearrangements. Some clones are lacking; in checked studies, under half of them reflect an unresolved V gene, and why the rest are absent is not known. D and trimming were read from the DNA, whereas the V and J calls and clone size are those reported in that table. Across this sample there are tens of thousands of clones, with 91% seen only once. Of the sample, roughly 0.1% falls within the top ten clones.

The clonotype was recovered from a human donor who received an intestinal transplant. Source: unstimulated CD4+ T cells sorted from spleen or lymph node cells, taken before intestinal transplant. The chain joins TRBV5-1 to TRBJ2-7; TRBD2 might be the D gene, on 6 matching bases. Here the CDR3 is given as CASSLSRGAYEQYF. The nucleotides read TGCGCCAGCAGCTTATCGCGGGGAGCCTACGAGCAGTACTTC. The full variable domain, with segments outside the CDR3 supplied by the reference TRBV5-1 and TRBJ2-7 proteins, appears as KAGVTQTPRYLIKTRGQQVTLSCSPISGHRSVSWYQQTPGQGLQFLFEYFSETQRNKGNFPGRFSGRQFSNSRSEMNVSTLELGDSALYLCASSLSRGAYEQYFGPGTRLTVT.